The T cell receptor (beta chain) under discussion was sequenced for a study of immune heterogeneity within non-small cell lung tumors. Background on the study: Squamous cell carcinomas accounted for 4 of the tumors, non-squamous carcinomas for approximately 10, and 1 was not otherwise specified. Study-wide results and limits: Identical dominant CDR3 beta clonotypes were found repeatedly across the tumor sites of a single patient, and these appeared alongside high-frequency clones that were unique to particular tumor locations. Individual patients largely had distinct high-frequency T-cell receptor beta clonotypes from one another.

Germline trimming cut 4 bases from V and 5 bases from J; bases unmatched to any gene: 7. Germline V gene sequence: CDR1 SGHRS, CDR2 YFSETQ. The CDR3 covers 15 residues. In its sample, this clonotype is medium-sized. The antigen remains undetermined. Amplifying TCR beta CDR3 involved multiplex PCR carried out with 32 V and 13 J primers. Using its own MiXCR run on the multiplex PCR reads, TCRdb lists one record per CDR3 protein. The sample includes 9,500 to 11,000 distinct CDR3 sequences, approximately 20% of them seen just once. Template came from bulk tumor genomic DNA, at about 650 ng per sample. The authors collected several far-apart biopsies from each primary tumor during surgery. Surgery that was curative in intent was performed on patients with untreated, newly diagnosed non-small cell lung cancer. It was newly diagnosed non-small cell lung cancer patients having surgery with curative intent who served as donors.

The chain is built from TRBV5-1 and TRBJ1-4; 8 nucleotides line up with TRBD1. The material sequenced was lung tumor tissue. This TCR derives from a man in his 60s with non-small cell lung cancer. The CDR3 loop reads CASSLTGARNEKLFF. The DNA of the CDR3 is TGCGCCAGCAGCCTGACAGGGGCGAGAAATGAAAAACTGTTTTTT.